This is a list of T cell receptor beta chains from one sample in a study of blood T cell repertoires in COVID-19. Sequencing was performed with immunoSEQ multiplex PCR; in TCRdb, only in-frame clones are kept and a portion is missing. The profile covers 35,000 to 50,000 clones, with around 76% appearing a single time and around 27% taken by the ten largest. Material for sequencing was peripheral blood. The receptors here all came from a man aged 80 or over with acute or convalescent COVID-19. The CDR3 runs from the conserved cysteine through the conserved F or W. The D gene is left open where the match is weak. Not all rows give a size; the values are once, few, many and, for expanded clones, a class.

once | TRBD1 | TRBJ1-4 | TRBV6-5 | CASSYSRTGGVEKLFF | TGTGCCAGCAGTTACTCGAGAACAGGGGGCGTTGAAAAACTGTTTTTT
- | - | TRBJ1-6 | TRBV2 | CASSSTASSYNSPLHF | TGTGCCAGCAGTTCGACAGCTAGCTCCTATAATTCACCCCTCCACTTT
- | TRBD2 | TRBJ2-7 | TRBV5-1 | CASSLEVAGGDEQYF | TGCGCCAGCAGCTTGGAGGTAGCGGGAGGAGACGAGCAGTACTTC
- | - | TRBJ2-2 | TRBV2 | CASSGDNTGELFF | TGTGCCAGCAGTGGAGATAACACCGGGGAGCTGTTTTTT
many | - | TRBJ2-3 | TRBV29-1 | CSVDRTGTDTQYF | TGCAGCGTCGATCGGACAGGCACAGATACGCAGTATTTT
- | - | TRBJ1-3 | TRBV18 | CASSPRSGSSGNTIYF | TGTGCCAGCTCACCACGATCCGGTAGCTCTGGAAACACCATATATTTT
- | - | TRBJ2-6 | TRBV6-1 | CASSLQGSGANVLTF | TGTGCCAGCAGCCTACAGGGCTCTGGGGCCAACGTCCTGACTTTC
- | - | TRBJ2-3 | TRBV9 | CASSVGGAQYF | TGTGCCAGCAGCGTAGGAGGAGCGCAGTATTTT
medium-sized | - | TRBJ2-2 | TRBV29-1 | CSAQGSGNTGELFF | TGCAGCGCCCAGGGGTCGGGGAACACCGGGGAGCTGTTTTTT
few | TRBD2 | TRBJ2-3 | TRBV5-1 | CASSFGSGALTDTQYF | TGCGCCAGCAGCTTTGGTAGCGGGGCTCTCACAGATACGCAGTATTTT
- | - | TRBJ2-7 | TRBV6-5 | CASRSTGEQYF | TGTGCCAGCAGAAGTACAGGCGAGCAGTACTTC
- | TRBD1 | TRBJ1-1 | TRBV5-1 | CASRAQGGVNTEAFF | TGCGCCAGCAGAGCACAGGGGGGAGTGAACACTGAAGCTTTCTTT
once | TRBD2 | TRBJ2-1 | TRBV9 | CASSDSGSGTYNEQFF | TGTGCCAGCAGCGACAGCGGGAGTGGGACCTACAATGAGCAGTTCTTC
- | TRBD2 | TRBJ2-3 | TRBV7-3 | CANPWLAGGVRELTDTQYF | TGTGCCAACCCGTGGCTAGCGGGGGGGGTACGCGAACTCACAGATACGCAGTATTTT
- | TRBD1 | TRBJ1-1 | TRBV6-5 | CASRTKNDRDTEAFF | TGTGCCAGCAGGACTAAAAACGACAGGGACACTGAAGCTTTCTTT
medium-sized | TRBD2 | TRBJ2-5 | TRBV4-2 | CASSQDGGSGSFRGETQYF | TGTGCCAGCAGCCAAGATGGAGGTAGCGGGAGCTTCCGGGGGGAGACCCAGTACTTC
few | TRBD1 | TRBJ2-3 | TRBV5-5 | CASSFRTGDGDTQYF | TGTGCCAGCAGCTTTAGGACAGGGGACGGGGATACGCAGTATTTT
- | TRBD1 | TRBJ1-4 | TRBV10-1 | CASSGGQLNEKLFF | TGCGCCAGCAGTGGGGGACAGCTGAATGAAAAACTGTTTTTT
- | - | TRBJ1-2 | TRBV5-6 | CASSLESGDYGYTF | TGTGCCAGCAGCTTGGAGTCAGGGGACTATGGCTACACCTTC
- | TRBD1 | TRBJ2-6 | TRBV9 | CASSVGAGGLSGANVLTF | TGTGCCAGCAGCGTAGGCGCAGGGGGCCTCTCTGGGGCCAACGTCCTGACTTTC
- | TRBD2 | TRBJ2-1 | TRBV11-3 | CASSSGTINEQFF | TGTGCCAGCAGCTCCGGGACTATCAATGAGCAGTTCTTC
few | - | TRBJ2-7 | TRBV10-2 | CASSPGRIDEQYF | TGCGCCAGCAGTCCCGGGAGAATCGACGAGCAGTACTTC
- | - | TRBJ2-5 | TRBV7-6 | CASSFAGRETQYF | TGTGCCAGCAGCTTTGCAGGGAGGGAGACCCAGTACTTC
- | - | TRBJ2-7 | TRBV3-1/TRBV3-2 | CASSPGSGEIEQYF | TGTGCCAGCAGCCCGGGATCCGGGGAGATCGAGCAGTACTTC
- | - | TRBJ1-6 | TRBV19 | CASSMRDIGSSPLHF | TGTGCCAGTAGTATGCGGGATATCGGTAGTTCACCCCTCCACTTT
- | TRBD2 | TRBJ2-7 | TRBV19 | CASSIGTSGLEQYF | TGTGCCAGTAGTATTGGGACTAGCGGTCTAGAGCAGTACTTC
- | TRBD1 | TRBJ1-3 | TRBV9 | CASSVDSRQGLVSPGNTIYF | TGTGCCAGCAGCGTAGATTCGAGACAGGGTTTAGTATCGCCTGGAAACACCATATATTTT
- | - | TRBJ2-7 | TRBV5-1 | CASSPGGAYEQYF | TGCGCCAGCAGCCCTGGAGGAGCCTACGAGCAGTACTTC
- | - | TRBJ2-1 | TRBV6-5 | CASSTGTVVNEQFF | TGTGCCAGCAGTACGGGTACGGTAGTCAATGAGCAGTTCTTC
- | TRBD2 | TRBJ2-3 | TRBV11-3 | CASSPAGVGTDTQYF | TGTGCCAGCAGCCCAGCGGGAGTTGGGACAGATACGCAGTATTTT
- | TRBD2 | TRBJ2-5 | TRBV4-2 | CASSHGEAGEGRETQYF | TGTGCCAGCAGCCACGGGGAGGCGGGGGAGGGTCGAGAGACCCAGTACTTC
- | - | TRBJ1-1 | TRBV6-1 | CASSEGGAEAFF | TGTGCCAGCAGTGAAGGGGGCGCTGAAGCTTTCTTT
- | TRBD1 | TRBJ1-1 | TRBV29-1 | CSDNRGSEAFF | TGCAGCGATAACAGGGGATCTGAAGCTTTCTTT
once | TRBD2 | TRBJ2-1 | TRBV19 | CASSINVGRRLAGYNEQFF | TGTGCCAGTAGTATAAATGTTGGCAGGAGACTAGCGGGGTACAATGAGCAGTTCTTC
- | TRBD1 | TRBJ1-1 | TRBV5-6 | CASSPAGGMNTEAFF | TGTGCCAGCAGCCCAGCAGGGGGCATGAACACTGAAGCTTTCTTT
once | - | TRBJ1-1 | TRBV3-1/TRBV3-2 | CASSQDGGAFF | TGTGCCAGCAGCCAAGATGGCGGGGCTTTCTTT
- | TRBD2 | TRBJ2-3 | TRBV11-1 | CASSLSGLVSTDTQYF | TGTGCCAGCAGCTTGAGCGGACTAGTGAGCACAGATACGCAGTATTTT
- | - | TRBJ1-2 | TRBV19 | CASATIRGGNYGYTF | TGTGCCAGTGCAACAATTCGAGGGGGAAACTATGGCTACACCTTC
- | TRBD2 | TRBJ2-1 | TRBV7-3 | CASSSWTRIGDEQFF | TGTGCCAGCAGCTCCTGGACTAGAATTGGCGATGAGCAGTTCTTC
few | - | TRBJ2-1 | TRBV2 | CATLFTREDPRQFF | TGTGCCACGCTTTTCACGAGGGAGGACCCCCGACAGTTCTTC
once | TRBD1 | TRBJ2-7 | TRBV5-1 | CASSLGTGGDEQYF | TGCGCCAGCAGCCTCGGGACAGGGGGCGACGAGCAGTACTTC
- | TRBD2 | TRBJ2-2 | TRBV9 | CASSARGGGNTGELFF | TGTGCCAGCAGCGCCCGCGGGGGGGGGAACACCGGGGAGCTGTTTTTT
- | - | TRBJ2-5 | TRBV11-2 | CASSLVPGTFQETQYF | TGTGCCAGCAGCTTAGTCCCAGGGACTTTTCAAGAGACCCAGTACTTC
- | TRBD2 | TRBJ2-2 | TRBV13 | CASSPLAGGTGELFF | TGTGCCAGCAGTCCCTTAGCGGGGGGGACCGGGGAGCTGTTTTTT
- | TRBD1 | TRBJ1-2 | TRBV19 | CASEPRDSYGYTF | TGTGCCAGTGAACCCCGGGACAGCTATGGCTACACCTTC
- | - | TRBJ2-2 | TRBV6-5 | CASSYKTSFIGELFF | TGTGCCAGCAGTTACAAAACTAGTTTCATCGGGGAGCTGTTTTTT
few | TRBD2 | TRBJ2-3 | TRBV6-1 | CASSENWGEGSSTDTQYF | TGTGCCAGCAGTGAAAATTGGGGGGAGGGGTCCAGCACAGATACGCAGTATTTT
- | TRBD2 | TRBJ2-1 | TRBV7-8 | CASSLKREQNEQFF | TGTGCCAGCAGCTTAAAGCGGGAGCAAAATGAGCAGTTCTTC
few | - | TRBJ1-1 | TRBV18 | CASSPGEGNTEAFF | TGTGCCAGCTCACCAGGGGAGGGGAACACTGAAGCTTTCTTT
- | - | TRBJ2-7 | TRBV6-2/TRBV6-3 | CASSYPPNLAYEQYF | TGTGCCAGCAGTTACCCCCCTAACCTAGCGTACGAGCAGTACTTC
few | TRBD1 | TRBJ1-3 | TRBV18 | CASSLQQGPHSGNTIYF | TGTGCCAGCTCACTACAACAGGGGCCTCACTCTGGAAACACCATATATTTT
- | - | TRBJ1-6 | TRBV19 | CASSPSGGTNNSPLHF | TGTGCCAGTAGCCCCAGTGGAGGGACCAATAATTCACCCCTCCACTTT
- | TRBD1 | TRBJ1-2 | TRBV6-5 | CASRDGTGLYGYTF | TGTGCCAGCAGAGACGGGACAGGGCTCTATGGCTACACCTTC
- | TRBD1 | TRBJ1-2 | TRBV5-5 | CASSDHLTGDYGYTF | TGTGCCAGCAGCGATCACCTGACAGGGGACTATGGCTACACCTTC
- | - | TRBJ2-5 | TRBV24-1 | CATSDRGAGETQYF | TGTGCCACCAGTGATCGGGGGGCCGGGGAGACCCAGTACTTC
- | TRBD2 | TRBJ2-1 | TRBV4-1 | CASSQVPTSGNNEQFF | TGCGCCAGCAGCCAAGTCCCCACTAGCGGTAACAATGAGCAGTTCTTC
- | TRBD1 | TRBJ1-1 | TRBV11-2 | CASSTDRGTEAFF | TGTGCCAGCAGCACGGACAGGGGCACTGAAGCTTTCTTT
- | - | TRBJ1-6 | TRBV24-1 | CATSQGGPNDSPLYF | TGTGCCACCAGTCAGGGTGGGCCAAATGATTCACCCCTCTACTTT
- | TRBD1 | TRBJ1-2 | TRBV13 | CASSVTGGNGYTF | TGTGCCAGCAGCGTGACAGGGGGGAACGGCTACACCTTC
- | TRBD1 | TRBJ2-5 | TRBV2 | CASRGQGAAKTQYF | TGTGCCAGCAGAGGACAGGGGGCTGCGAAGACCCAGTACTTC